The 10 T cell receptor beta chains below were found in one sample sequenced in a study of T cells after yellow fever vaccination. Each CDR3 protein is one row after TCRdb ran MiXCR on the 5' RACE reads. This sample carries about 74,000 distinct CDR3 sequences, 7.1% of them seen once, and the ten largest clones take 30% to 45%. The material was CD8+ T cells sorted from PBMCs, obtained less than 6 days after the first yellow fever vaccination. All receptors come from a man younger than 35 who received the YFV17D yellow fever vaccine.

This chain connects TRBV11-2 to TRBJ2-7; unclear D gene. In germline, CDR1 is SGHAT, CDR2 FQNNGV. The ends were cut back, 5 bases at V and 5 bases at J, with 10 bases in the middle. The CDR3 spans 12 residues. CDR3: CASSTRWDEQYF. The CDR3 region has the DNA TGTGCCAGCAGCACACGGTGGGACGAGCAGTACTTC.

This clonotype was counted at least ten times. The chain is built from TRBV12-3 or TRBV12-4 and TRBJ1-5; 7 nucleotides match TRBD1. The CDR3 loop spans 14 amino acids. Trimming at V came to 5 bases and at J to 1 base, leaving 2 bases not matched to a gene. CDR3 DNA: TGTGCCAGCAGTGTACAGGGGAGCAATCAGCCCCAGCATTTT. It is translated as CASSVQGSNQPQHF.

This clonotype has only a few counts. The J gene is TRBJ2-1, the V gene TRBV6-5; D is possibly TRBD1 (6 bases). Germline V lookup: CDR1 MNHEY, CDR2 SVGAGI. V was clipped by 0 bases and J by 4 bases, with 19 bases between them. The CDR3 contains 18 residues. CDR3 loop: CASSYSLNQGNLYNEQFF. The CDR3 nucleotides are TGTGCCAGCAGTTACTCGCTGAACCAGGGGAACCTATACAATGAGCAGTTCTTC.

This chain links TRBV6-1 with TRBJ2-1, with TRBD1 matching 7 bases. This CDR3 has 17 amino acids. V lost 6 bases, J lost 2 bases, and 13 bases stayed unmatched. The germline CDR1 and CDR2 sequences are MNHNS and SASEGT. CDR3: CASRLSSGTAAYNEQFF. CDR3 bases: TGTGCCAGCAGACTCTCTTCCGGGACAGCGGCCTACAATGAGCAGTTCTTC.

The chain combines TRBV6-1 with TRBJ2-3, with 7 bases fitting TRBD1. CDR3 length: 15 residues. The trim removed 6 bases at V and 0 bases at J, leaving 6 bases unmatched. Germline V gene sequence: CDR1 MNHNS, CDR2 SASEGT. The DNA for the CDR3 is TGTGCCAGCAGCTCTGGACAGGCTAGCACAGATACGCAGTATTTT. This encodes CASSSGQASTDTQYF.

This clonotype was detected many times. The CDR3 nucleotides read TGTGCCAGCAGCTTTCGGGGCTCGGACACCGGGGAGCTGTTTTTT. This translates into CASSFRGSDTGELFF. The chain joins TRBV7-9 to TRBJ2-2; either TRBD1 or TRBD2 may supply D (5 bases each). Germline V gene sequence: CDR1 SEHNR, CDR2 FQNEAQ (reference sequence). V lost 3 bases and J lost 3, with 11 bases in between. There are 15 residues in the CDR3.

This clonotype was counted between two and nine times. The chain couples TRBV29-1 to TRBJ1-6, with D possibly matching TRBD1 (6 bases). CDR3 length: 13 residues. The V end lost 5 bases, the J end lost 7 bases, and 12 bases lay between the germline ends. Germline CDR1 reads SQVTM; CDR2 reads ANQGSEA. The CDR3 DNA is TGCAGCGTTCTACAGGGTGGGAATTCACCCCTCCACTTT. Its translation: CSVLQGGNSPLHF.

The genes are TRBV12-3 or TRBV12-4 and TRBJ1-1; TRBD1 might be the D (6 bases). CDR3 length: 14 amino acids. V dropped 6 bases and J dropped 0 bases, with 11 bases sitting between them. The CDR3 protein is CASSLGGLNTEAFF. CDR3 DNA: TGTGCCAGCAGCCTCGGGGGGCTGAACACTGAAGCTTTCTTT.

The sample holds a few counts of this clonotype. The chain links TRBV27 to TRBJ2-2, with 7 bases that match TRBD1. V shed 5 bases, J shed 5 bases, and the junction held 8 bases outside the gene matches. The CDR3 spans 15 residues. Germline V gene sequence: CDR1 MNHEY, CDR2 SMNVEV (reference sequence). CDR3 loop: CASSGRDSSTGELFF. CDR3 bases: TGTGCCAGCAGTGGAAGGGACAGCTCTACCGGGGAGCTGTTTTTT.

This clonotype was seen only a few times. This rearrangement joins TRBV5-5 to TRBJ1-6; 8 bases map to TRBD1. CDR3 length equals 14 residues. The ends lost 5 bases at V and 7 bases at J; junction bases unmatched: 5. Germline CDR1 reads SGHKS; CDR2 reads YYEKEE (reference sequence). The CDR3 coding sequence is TGTGCCAGCAGAGGACAGGGTGGGAATTCACCCCTCCACTTT. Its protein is CASRGQGGNSPLHF.